Each of the 23 T cell receptor beta chains below was sequenced from the same sample in a study of T cells in tumors after PD-1 blockade. This table comes from immunoSEQ multiplex PCR, and its TCRdb copy is limited to in-frame clones, with some not included. The table includes about 13,000 clones, roughly three fifths detected once. Sequencing used tumor tissue, obtained before anti-PD-1 treatment. The origin of the receptors is a human donor with cutaneous squamous cell carcinoma.

The gene calls are TRBV18 and TRBJ2-3; no reliable D call. V lost 2 bases and J 1 base, leaving 7 bases between the germline ends. The CDR3 sequence is 14 residues long. Germline values: CDR1 KGHSH, CDR2 LQKENI. CDR3 sequence (DNA): TGTGCCAGCTCACCAAGGGCCGGCACAGATACGCAGTATTTT. Its protein is CASSPRAGTDTQYF.

The genes are TRBV11-3 and TRBJ2-7, with D perhaps TRBD2 (6 bases). This CDR3 is 13 amino acids long. Germline values: CDR1 SGHNT, CDR2 YENEEA. The V end lost 5 bases, the J end lost 3 bases, and 11 bases lay between the germline ends. The CDR3 DNA is TGTGCCAGCAGCCTAGCGACCGGCTACGAGCAGTACTTC. This encodes CASSLATGYEQYF. Variable domain in full (rest from reference TRBV11-3 and TRBJ2-7): EAGVVQSPRYKIIEKKQPVAFWCNPISGHNTLYWYLQNLGQGPELLIRYENEEAVDDSQLPKDRFSAERLKGVDSTLKIQPAELGDSAVYLCASSLATGYEQYFGPGTRLTVT.

The chain carries TRBV27 and TRBJ2-7; tentative D call: TRBD1 (6 bases). This CDR3 contains 14 residues. V was trimmed by 5 bases and J by 2 bases, leaving 13 bases between them. The germline V gene encodes CDR1 MNHEY and CDR2 SMNVEV (reference sequence). CDR3 region: CASSIRGATYEQYF. The CDR3 bases are TGTGCCAGCAGTATCAGGGGCGCGACCTACGAGCAGTACTTC.

The chain joins TRBV3-1 (or the pseudogene TRBV3-2) to TRBJ1-1; the D is unclear. Germline V gives CDR1 LGHDT, CDR2 YNNKEL (reference sequence). The CDR3 runs 14 residues. V dropped 0 bases and J dropped 6 bases, with 11 bases sitting between them. CDR3 amino acids: CASSQDPVIAEAFF. In DNA, the CDR3 is TGTGCCAGCAGCCAAGATCCGGTTATCGCTGAAGCTTTCTTT.

The chain joins TRBV6-1 to TRBJ1-2, with D tentatively TRBD1 (6 bases). V shed 2 bases and J shed 7 bases, with 14 bases lying between them. Per the germline V gene, CDR1 is MNHNS and CDR2 is SASEGT. This CDR3 has 14 residues. CDR3: CASSEIHRVGGYTF. In DNA form, the CDR3 reads TGTGCCAGCAGTGAAATTCACAGGGTGGGTGGCTACACCTTC.

The rearrangement joins TRBV7-2 to TRBJ2-3; D is unresolved. V was trimmed by 1 base and J by 4 bases, leaving 9 bases between them. Germline loops: CDR1 SGHTA, CDR2 FQGNSA. The CDR3 runs 14 residues. Written as DNA, the CDR3 is TGTGCCAGCAGCTTAGGAGGTTCGGCAGATACGCAGTATTTT. It translates to CASSLGGSADTQYF.

The gene calls are TRBV21-1 and TRBJ1-2. TRBV21-1 is reported as a pseudogene. This CDR3 region has 19 residues. In DNA form, the CDR3 reads TGTGCCAGCAGCATAAGCGAACGGGGGTGGGGGTTTTTTATGGATGGCTACACCTTC. This translates into CASSISERGWGFFMDGYTF.

This clone was counted between two and nine times. The V and J genes are TRBV5-4 and TRBJ2-3; 7 nucleotides align to TRBD2. Germline loops: CDR1 SGHNT, CDR2 YYREEE (reference sequence). The CDR3 spans 17 residues. The V and J ends lost 4 bases and 0 bases, in that order; junction bases with no gene match: 11. CDR3 region: CASSPSGTLVSTDTQYF. The CDR3 bases are TGTGCCAGCAGCCCTAGCGGTACCTTGGTTAGCACAGATACGCAGTATTTT.

By sample share, this clone is medium-sized. CDR3 sequence (DNA): TGTGCCAGCAGCGCTCGACAGGGGCCTAGCGATGAGCAGTTCTTC. Protein sequence: CASSARQGPSDEQFF. The chain has TRBV7-2 and TRBJ2-1; the match to TRBD1 covers 8 bases. The CDR3 contains 15 residues. Per germline, CDR1 SGHTA and CDR2 FQGNSA. V dropped 5 bases and J dropped 8; count of bases not matched to a gene: 11.

This clone was detected a few times. The V gene is TRBV25-1, the J gene TRBJ2-7; 8 bases fit TRBD1. V was pared by 6 bases and J by 0 bases, with 13 bases of the junction left unmatched. The CDR3 has 17 residues. Germline CDR1 is MGHDK and CDR2 is SYGVNS. DNA of the CDR3: TGTGCCAGCAGGCCCCCCCCCGGGACAGGTAGCTCCTACGAGCAGTACTTC. Translating gives CASRPPPGTGSSYEQYF.

The rearrangement joins TRBV7-2 to TRBJ2-2; D gene ambiguous. This CDR3 has 14 residues. V was clipped by 1 base and J by 3 bases, with 6 bases between them. The V gene's germline CDR1 is SGHTA and CDR2 FQGNSA. The CDR3 is CASSLGWDTGELFF. The CDR3, as DNA: TGTGCCAGCAGCTTAGGGTGGGACACCGGGGAGCTGTTTTTT.

The chain joins TRBV7-2 to TRBJ1-5; D unresolved. The CDR3 contains 13 residues. The germline V and J ends were trimmed by 2 bases and 5 bases, with 7 bases remaining between them. The germline CDR1 and CDR2 sequences are SGHTA and FQGNSA. The CDR3 loop is CASSLFRDQPQHF. The CDR3 nucleotides are TGTGCCAGCAGCTTATTCCGGGATCAGCCCCAGCATTTT.

This clone appeared a few times. The V and J genes are TRBV27 and TRBJ1-2; 11 positions agree with TRBD1. The CDR3 is 14 amino acids. The junction had 1 base not matched to a gene; V was cut back by 3 bases and J by 4 bases. Looked up from germline, CDR1 is MNHEY and CDR2 is SMNVEV (reference sequence). As DNA, the CDR3 is TGTGCCAGCAGTTTCGGGACAGGGGGCTATGGCTACACCTTC. Translation: CASSFGTGGYGYTF.

This clone was detected only once. Distinct nucleotide sequences in the sample also encode this CDR3. The chain carries TRBV5-1 and TRBJ2-1; 10 bases fit TRBD2. CDR1 and CDR2 from the germline V gene are SGHRS and YFSETQ. Losses at the gene ends were 4 bases for V and 4 bases for J; bases not matched to a gene: 5. CDR3 length: 15 residues. CDR3 in DNA: TGCGCCAGCAGCCTAGCGGGAGAGTTGTACAATGAGCAGTTCTTC. It codes for CASSLAGELYNEQFF. Complete variable domain (other parts from reference TRBV5-1 and TRBJ2-1): KAGVTQTPRYLIKTRGQQVTLSCSPISGHRSVSWYQQTPGQGLQFLFEYFSETQRNKGNFPGRFSGRQFSNSRSEMNVSTLELGDSALYLCASSLAGELYNEQFFGPGTRLTVL.

The chain uses TRBV5-1 and TRBJ1-6, with D hard to call. The length of the CDR3 is 15 residues. Deletions cut 0 bases from V and 4 bases from J, with 8 bases between. Germline values: CDR1 SGHRS, CDR2 YFSETQ. In DNA, the CDR3 is TGCGCCAGCAGCTTGGGCGTCAGTTATAATTCACCCCTCCACTTT. Translating it yields CASSLGVSYNSPLHF.

The chain carries TRBV5-6 and TRBJ2-1, with 9 bases that match TRBD1. The CDR3 is 16 residues long. Germline CDR1 is SGHDT and CDR2 is YYEEEE. Trimming took 2 bases from V and 2 from J; bases not matched to a gene: 5. The CDR3 region is CASSFNRGLTYNEQFF. The CDR3 nucleotides read TGTGCCAGCAGCTTCAACAGGGGGCTTACCTACAATGAGCAGTTCTTC.

The chain employs TRBV12-3 or TRBV12-4 and TRBJ2-6; D is ambiguous. The V end lost 3 bases, the J end lost 4 bases, and 4 bases lay between the germline ends. CDR3 length equals 13 residues. CDR3 amino acids: CASSFYGANVLTF. Written as DNA, the CDR3 is TGTGCCAGCAGTTTTTACGGGGCCAACGTCCTGACTTTC.

The chain combines TRBV3-1 (or the pseudogene TRBV3-2) with TRBJ2-3; the match to TRBD2 covers 8 bases. This CDR3 is 19 amino acids long. Per the germline V gene, CDR1 is LGHDT and CDR2 is YNNKEL (reference sequence). Losses at the gene ends were 0 bases for V and 0 bases for J; bases not matched to a gene: 11. The CDR3, as DNA: TGTGCCAGCAGCCAAGATCGGACATCCGGGGGGGCCAGCACAGATACGCAGTATTTT. Protein product: CASSQDRTSGGASTDTQYF.

The chain combines TRBV6-4 with TRBJ1-1; the D is unclear. The germline gives CDR1 MRHNA, CDR2 SNTAGT. Trimming took 0 bases from V and 5 from J, leaving 13 bases between them. The CDR3 covers 15 residues. CDR3 protein: CASSDSPAGRTEAFF. The DNA for the CDR3 is TGTGCCAGCAGTGACTCCCCGGCCGGCCGGACTGAAGCTTTCTTT.

This clone was seen only once. V usage is TRBV6-2 or TRBV6-3 and J usage is TRBJ1-5; 7 positions agree with TRBD1. The CDR3 sequence is 16 residues long. Germline lookup yields CDR1 MNHEY and CDR2 SVGEGT. V shed 4 bases and J 4 bases; nucleotides not matched to a gene: 10. The CDR3 protein is CASSSPTGWGNQPQHF. In nucleotides, the CDR3 is TGTGCCAGCAGTTCTCCGACAGGGTGGGGAAATCAGCCCCAGCATTTT.

This clone has only a few counts. The chain uses TRBV5-6 and TRBJ2-1; no reliable D call. The CDR3 consists of 15 residues. The V gene lost 1 base and the J gene lost 0 bases, with 8 bases spanning the gap. Germline CDR1 reads SGHDT; CDR2 reads YYEEEE. The chain's CDR3 is CASSLSVSSYNEQFF. The CDR3 nucleotides are TGTGCCAGCAGCTTGAGTGTCAGCTCCTACAATGAGCAGTTCTTC.

This clone is judged medium-sized. V gene TRBV6-6 combines with J gene TRBJ2-1; 11 bases are a match to TRBD2. Germline CDR1 MNHNY, CDR2 SVGAGI (reference sequence). This CDR3 has 17 residues. V lost 6 bases, J lost 8 bases, and 15 bases stayed unmatched. CDR3 region: CASRRGVAGGPRDEQFF. Written as DNA, the CDR3 is TGTGCCAGCAGGCGAGGGGTAGCGGGAGGGCCTAGGGATGAGCAGTTCTTC.

By its share, this clone is medium-sized. The gene calls are TRBV6-5 and TRBJ2-2; no firm D call. Trimming left V 7 bases short and J 0 bases short, with 9 bases between. Looked up from germline, CDR1 is MNHEY and CDR2 is SVGAGI. This CDR3 contains 14 residues. CDR3 sequence: CASTHTPNTGELFF. As DNA, the CDR3 is TGTGCCAGCACGCACACTCCGAACACCGGGGAGCTGTTTTTT.